This T cell receptor (beta chain) came from a study of human T cells and chemical hapten exposure. The germline V gene encodes CDR1 MNHNY and CDR2 SVGAGI (reference sequence). The CDR3 is made up of 14 amino acids. Trimming at V came to 6 bases and at J to 2 bases, leaving 7 bases not matched to a gene. This clonotype has at least ten counts. Regarding time point: pre-sensitization, week 0. Treatment defined: therapeutic diphenylcyclopropenone sensitization with weekly scalp DPC. The authors' total RNA extraction used unfractionated whole blood. As the library was built, unique molecular identifiers were attached to individual cDNA molecules. Each CDR3 protein is one row after TCRdb ran MiXCR on the RACE reads. The data show 80,000 to 95,000 distinct CDR3 sequences, roughly 9.1% seen once.

The source of this sequence is a woman aged 40 to 50 with alopecia areata. Some clones in this sample may be carry-over from other donors' samples. The source was whole blood, collected in connection with sensitization to the hapten diphenylcyclopropenone (DPC). The rearrangement uses TRBV6-6 and TRBJ2-7; TRBD2 aligns across 7 bases. This chain's CDR3 is CASRAGLAAYEQYF. Here the CDR3 DNA reads TGTGCCAGCAGGGCGGGGCTAGCGGCCTACGAGCAGTACTTC.